This is a list of T cell receptor beta chains from one sample in a study of blood T cell repertoires in COVID-19. Measured with immunoSEQ multiplex PCR; TCRdb has only the in-frame clones, and not every one. In the table there are hundreds of thousands of clones, about 87% of which are singletons. Sequencing used peripheral blood. The receptors stem from a man in his 70s with acute or convalescent COVID-19. The CDR3 runs from the conserved cysteine through the conserved F or W. D genes are given only for firm matches. Not every row has a clone size; where given, it reads once, few, many or a size class.

cdr3_aa: CASSQGGTGSRRDTQYF
cdr3_nt: TGTGCCAGCAGCCAAGGCGGGACAGGCTCACGGCGGGATACGCAGTATTTT
v_call: TRBV4-2
d_call: TRBD1
clone_size: NA
j_call: TRBJ2-3

cdr3_aa: CASSAGTTYEQYF
cdr3_nt: TGTGCCAGCAGTGCCGGGACAACCTACGAGCAGTACTTC
v_call: TRBV2
d_call: NA
clone_size: NA
j_call: TRBJ2-7

cdr3_aa: CASSQEERGGEQYF
cdr3_nt: TGCGCCAGCAGCCAAGAAGAGCGGGGAGGCGAGCAGTACTTC
v_call: TRBV4-3
d_call: TRBD2
clone_size: NA
j_call: TRBJ2-7

cdr3_aa: CASSVGLAGFDEQFF
cdr3_nt: TGTGCCAGCAGCGTTGGACTAGCGGGTTTCGATGAGCAGTTCTTC
v_call: TRBV9
d_call: TRBD2
clone_size: NA
j_call: TRBJ2-1

cdr3_aa: CASSPLGGEQFF
cdr3_nt: TGTGCCAGCAGCCCACTCGGAGGTGAGCAGTTCTTC
v_call: TRBV28
d_call: NA
clone_size: NA
j_call: TRBJ2-1

cdr3_aa: CASRETGPLAGDTGELFF
cdr3_nt: TGCGCCAGCAGGGAGACAGGTCCCCTAGCGGGGGACACCGGGGAGCTGTTTTTT
v_call: TRBV10-1
d_call: TRBD2
clone_size: NA
j_call: TRBJ2-2

cdr3_aa: CASSPRQGVDEQYF
cdr3_nt: TGTGCCAGCAGTCCCAGGCAGGGGGTAGACGAGCAGTACTTC
v_call: TRBV6-5
d_call: TRBD1
clone_size: NA
j_call: TRBJ2-7

cdr3_aa: CASSLDRPVNF
cdr3_nt: TGTGCCAGCAGCTTAGACCGTCCGGTGAACTTC
v_call: TRBV7-2
d_call: NA
clone_size: few
j_call: TRBJ2-7

cdr3_aa: CASSPGQGEGQPQHF
cdr3_nt: TGTGCCAGCAGCCCGGGACAGGGGGAAGGTCAGCCCCAGCATTTT
v_call: TRBV9
d_call: TRBD1
clone_size: NA
j_call: TRBJ1-5

cdr3_aa: CASRRDRLYGYTF
cdr3_nt: TGTGCCAGTAGGAGGGACAGACTTTATGGCTACACCTTC
v_call: TRBV19
d_call: TRBD1
clone_size: NA
j_call: TRBJ1-2

cdr3_aa: CASSLLQADTQYF
cdr3_nt: TGTGCCAGCAGTTTACTTCAGGCCGATACGCAGTATTTT
v_call: TRBV28
d_call: NA
clone_size: NA
j_call: TRBJ2-3

cdr3_aa: CASSPGLGFPVGYTF
cdr3_nt: TGCGCCAGCAGCCCCGGACTGGGTTTCCCGGTCGGCTACACCTTC
v_call: TRBV5-1
d_call: NA
clone_size: NA
j_call: TRBJ1-2

cdr3_aa: CASSQERGPSYNEQFF
cdr3_nt: TGCGCCAGCAGTCAGGAGAGAGGGCCATCCTACAATGAGCAGTTCTTC
v_call: TRBV10-1
d_call: NA
clone_size: NA
j_call: TRBJ2-1

cdr3_aa: CASPGTGRGYGYTF
cdr3_nt: TGTGCCTCCCCAGGGACAGGGAGAGGATATGGCTACACCTTC
v_call: TRBV30
d_call: TRBD1
clone_size: NA
j_call: TRBJ1-2

cdr3_aa: CASSLGGQGRNEQYF
cdr3_nt: TGTGCCAGCAGCTTAGGAGGACAGGGGAGGAACGAGCAGTACTTC
v_call: TRBV11-3
d_call: TRBD1
clone_size: once
j_call: TRBJ2-7

cdr3_aa: CASRGGGGRGNTIYF
cdr3_nt: TGTGCCAGCAGGGGGGGCGGCGGGAGAGGAAACACCATATATTTT
v_call: TRBV28
d_call: NA
clone_size: NA
j_call: TRBJ1-3

cdr3_aa: CASSQLTTRGQETQYF
cdr3_nt: TGCGCCAGCAGCCAGTTGACGACCCGAGGCCAAGAGACCCAGTACTTC
v_call: TRBV4-1
d_call: NA
clone_size: NA
j_call: TRBJ2-5

cdr3_aa: CASSLNTNRRQFF
cdr3_nt: TGTGCCAGCAGCCTTAACACTAACCGAAGGCAGTTCTTC
v_call: TRBV11-2
d_call: NA
clone_size: NA
j_call: TRBJ2-1

cdr3_aa: CASTQMGLNTDTQYF
cdr3_nt: TGTGCCAGTACCCAGATGGGACTTAACACAGATACGCAGTATTTT
v_call: TRBV19
d_call: NA
clone_size: NA
j_call: TRBJ2-3

cdr3_aa: CASTKAGGDRLYTGELFF
cdr3_nt: TGTGCCAGCACCAAAGCGGGCGGGGACCGGCTATACACCGGGGAGCTGTTTTTT
v_call: TRBV28
d_call: NA
clone_size: NA
j_call: TRBJ2-2

cdr3_aa: CASRLVGPDTQYF
cdr3_nt: TGTGCCAGCAGACTGGTGGGGCCAGATACGCAGTATTTT
v_call: TRBV7-2
d_call: NA
clone_size: once
j_call: TRBJ2-3

cdr3_aa: CARSSNGPQGGRYNSPLHF
cdr3_nt: TGTGCCAGAAGTTCGAATGGTCCACAGGGGGGGCGGTATAATTCACCCCTCCACTTT
v_call: TRBV5-3
d_call: TRBD1
clone_size: NA
j_call: TRBJ1-6

cdr3_aa: CASSHRTGATNEKLFF
cdr3_nt: TGCGCCAGCAGCCACCGGACAGGTGCAACTAATGAAAAACTGTTTTTT
v_call: TRBV4-3
d_call: TRBD1
clone_size: NA
j_call: TRBJ1-4

cdr3_aa: CASSRGGQGGTQPQHF
cdr3_nt: TGTGCCAGCAGCCGAGGGGGACAGGGGGGGACTCAGCCCCAGCATTTT
v_call: TRBV2
d_call: TRBD1
clone_size: once
j_call: TRBJ1-5

cdr3_aa: CATSDFSGNEQFF
cdr3_nt: TGTGCCACCAGTGATTTTAGCGGAAATGAGCAGTTCTTC
v_call: TRBV24-1
d_call: NA
clone_size: NA
j_call: TRBJ2-1

cdr3_aa: CASSPPETDTQYF
cdr3_nt: TGTGCCAGCTCACCCCCCGAGACAGATACGCAGTATTTT
v_call: TRBV18
d_call: NA
clone_size: NA
j_call: TRBJ2-3

cdr3_aa: CASSLLPNRVGNTEAFF
cdr3_nt: TGCGCCAGCAGCTTGCTTCCTAACAGGGTGGGGAACACTGAAGCTTTCTTT
v_call: TRBV5-1
d_call: NA
clone_size: once
j_call: TRBJ1-1

cdr3_aa: CASSYPGQTAYEQYF
cdr3_nt: TGTGCCAGCAGCTACCCGGGACAGACTGCCTACGAGCAGTACTTC
v_call: TRBV28
d_call: TRBD1
clone_size: NA
j_call: TRBJ2-7

cdr3_aa: CASSLGFGSGNTIYF
cdr3_nt: TGTGCCAGCAGCTTAGGGTTCGGTTCTGGAAACACCATATATTTT
v_call: TRBV7-8
d_call: NA
clone_size: NA
j_call: TRBJ1-3

cdr3_aa: CASSPLSGTSGLLSYEQYF
cdr3_nt: TGTGCCAGCAGTCCCCTCTCAGGGACTAGCGGGCTTCTTTCCTACGAGCAGTACTTC
v_call: TRBV27
d_call: TRBD2
clone_size: NA
j_call: TRBJ2-7

cdr3_aa: CASSGPRTGESTGELFF
cdr3_nt: TGTGCCAGCAGCGGCCCCCGGACAGGGGAGAGCACCGGGGAGCTGTTTTTT
v_call: TRBV7-8
d_call: TRBD1
clone_size: NA
j_call: TRBJ2-2

cdr3_aa: CASSETVSNQPQHF
cdr3_nt: TGTGCCAGCAGCGAGACAGTTAGCAATCAGCCCCAGCATTTT
v_call: TRBV7-8
d_call: NA
clone_size: NA
j_call: TRBJ1-5

cdr3_aa: CASSAGGGDEKLFF
cdr3_nt: TGTGCCAGCAGTGCAGGAGGAGGCGATGAAAAACTGTTTTTT
v_call: TRBV16
d_call: NA
clone_size: NA
j_call: TRBJ1-4

cdr3_aa: CASSYLGVFSYEQYF
cdr3_nt: TGTGCCAGCAGTTACTTGGGCGTTTTCTCCTACGAGCAGTACTTC
v_call: TRBV6-5
d_call: NA
clone_size: NA
j_call: TRBJ2-7

cdr3_aa: CSVAGQGANSPLHF
cdr3_nt: TGCAGCGTGGCTGGACAGGGGGCTAATTCACCCCTCCACTTT
v_call: TRBV29-1
d_call: TRBD1
clone_size: NA
j_call: TRBJ1-6

cdr3_aa: CATSRDFFRGVPYNEQFF
cdr3_nt: TGTGCCACCAGCAGAGATTTCTTTCGGGGGGTCCCCTACAATGAGCAGTTCTTC
v_call: TRBV15
d_call: TRBD2
clone_size: NA
j_call: TRBJ2-1

cdr3_aa: CASSVVAARGTQYF
cdr3_nt: TGTGCCAGCAGCGTGGTCGCAGCGCGTGGGACGCAGTATTTT
v_call: TRBV5-4
d_call: NA
clone_size: NA
j_call: TRBJ2-3

cdr3_aa: CASSFQISALNSGNTIYF
cdr3_nt: TGTGCCAGCAGCTTTCAGATCAGCGCTCTGAACTCTGGAAACACCATATATTTT
v_call: TRBV7-9
d_call: NA
clone_size: NA
j_call: TRBJ1-3

cdr3_aa: CATSSRLAGGTQSLYNEQFF
cdr3_nt: TGTGCCACCAGCTCGCGACTAGCGGGAGGTACCCAATCACTCTACAATGAGCAGTTCTTC
v_call: TRBV15
d_call: TRBD2
clone_size: NA
j_call: TRBJ2-1

cdr3_aa: CASSSRTSGGSDTQYF
cdr3_nt: TGTGCCAGCAGTTCCCGGACTAGCGGGGGGTCAGATACGCAGTATTTT
v_call: TRBV6-2/TRBV6-3
d_call: TRBD2
clone_size: once
j_call: TRBJ2-3

cdr3_aa: CASSSGTGVNQPQHF
cdr3_nt: TGCGCCAGCAGCTCCGGGACAGGGGTAAATCAGCCCCAGCATTTT
v_call: TRBV5-1
d_call: TRBD1
clone_size: NA
j_call: TRBJ1-5

cdr3_aa: CASSQGATNEKLFF
cdr3_nt: TGTGCCAGCAGTCAGGGGGCCACTAATGAAAAACTGTTTTTT
v_call: TRBV2
d_call: TRBD1
clone_size: NA
j_call: TRBJ1-4

cdr3_aa: CASSLTGNNEQFF
cdr3_nt: TGTGCCAGCAGCTTAACAGGGAACAATGAGCAGTTCTTC
v_call: TRBV5-4
d_call: NA
clone_size: NA
j_call: TRBJ2-1

cdr3_aa: CASSIQTGTTARAQHF
cdr3_nt: TGTGCCAGTAGTATACAGACTGGTACTACCGCCCGGGCCCAGCATTTT
v_call: TRBV19
d_call: NA
clone_size: NA
j_call: TRBJ1-5

cdr3_aa: CASSPTDRAPNTEAFF
cdr3_nt: TGTGCCAGTAGTCCCACGGACAGGGCGCCCAACACTGAAGCTTTCTTT
v_call: TRBV19
d_call: TRBD1
clone_size: NA
j_call: TRBJ1-1